This T cell receptor beta chain was identified during a study of patients and donors after allogeneic stem cell transplantation. One entry per CDR3 protein results from TCRdb running MiXCR on the RT-PCR reads. The sample carries about 960,000 distinct CDR3 sequences, approximately 18% recorded once. The sequencing input was blood, either unsorted or a sorted T cell fraction (not recorded which). This receptor was identified in a human donor who was either an allogeneic HSCT recipient or a stem cell or donor lymphocyte infusion donor (not recorded which). It is not recorded whose cells these are; they may come from a transplant donor.

CDR3 sequence reads: CASSPVRDTEAFF. Written as DNA, the CDR3 is TGTGCCAGCTCACCCGTTAGGGACACTGAAGCTTTCTTT. The chain carries TRBV18 and TRBJ1-1; no firm D call. The CDR3 has 13 residues. V was cut by 3 bases and J by 3 bases, with 8 bases left in between. Germline V lookup: CDR1 KGHSH, CDR2 LQKENI.